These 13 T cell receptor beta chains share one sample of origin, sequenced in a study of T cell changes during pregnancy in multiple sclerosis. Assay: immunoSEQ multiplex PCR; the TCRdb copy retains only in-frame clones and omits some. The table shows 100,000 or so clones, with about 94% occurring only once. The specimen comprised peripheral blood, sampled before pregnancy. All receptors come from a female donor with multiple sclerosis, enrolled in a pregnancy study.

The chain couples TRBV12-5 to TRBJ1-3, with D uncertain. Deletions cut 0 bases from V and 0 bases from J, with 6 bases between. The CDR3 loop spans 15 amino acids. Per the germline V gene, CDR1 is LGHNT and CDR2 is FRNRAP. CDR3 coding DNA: TGTGCTAGTGGTTTGGTACAGACCTCTGGAAACACCATATATTTT. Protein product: CASGLVQTSGNTIYF.

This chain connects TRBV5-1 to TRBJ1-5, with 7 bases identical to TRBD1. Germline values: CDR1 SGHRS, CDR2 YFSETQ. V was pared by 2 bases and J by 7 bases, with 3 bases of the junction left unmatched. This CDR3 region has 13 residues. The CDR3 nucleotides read TGCGCCAGCAGCTTCGCAGGGGGGCAGCCCCAGCATTTT. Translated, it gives CASSFAGGQPQHF. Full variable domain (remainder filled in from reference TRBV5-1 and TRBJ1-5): KAGVTQTPRYLIKTRGQQVTLSCSPISGHRSVSWYQQTPGQGLQFLFEYFSETQRNKGNFPGRFSGRQFSNSRSEMNVSTLELGDSALYLCASSFAGGQPQHFGDGTRLSIL.

In DNA form, the CDR3 reads TGTGCCAGCATAGGGACCAGGGGACACAATGAGCAGTTCTTC. Translation: CASIGTRGHNEQFF. V gene TRBV6-6 combines with J gene TRBJ2-1; D possibly corresponds to TRBD1 (6 bases). The CDR3 consists of 14 residues. Germline assignment: CDR1 MNHNY and CDR2 SVGAGI (reference sequence). V was pared by 7 bases and J by 5 bases, with 15 bases between.

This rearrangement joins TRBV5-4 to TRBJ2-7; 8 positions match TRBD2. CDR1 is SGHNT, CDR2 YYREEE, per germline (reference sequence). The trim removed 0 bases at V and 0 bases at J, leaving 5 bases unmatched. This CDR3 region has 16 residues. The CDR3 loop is CASSLGSGGSSYEQYF. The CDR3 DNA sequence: TGTGCCAGCAGCTTGGGAAGCGGGGGAAGCTCCTACGAGCAGTACTTC. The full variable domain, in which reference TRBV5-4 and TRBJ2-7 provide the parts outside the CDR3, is ETGVTQSPTHLIKTRGQQVTLRCSSQSGHNTVSWYQQALGQGPQFIFQYYREEENGRGNFPPRFSGLQFPNYSSELNVNALELDDSALYLCASSLGSGGSSYEQYFGPGTRLTVT.

In DNA form, the CDR3 reads TGTGCCAGCAGCCAAGACAGATACTACGAGCAGTACTTC. Its translation: CASSQDRYYEQYF. V gene TRBV4-2 combines with J gene TRBJ2-7, with D hard to call. Germline CDR1 is LGHNA and CDR2 is YNFKEQ. The CDR3 length is 13 residues. Trimming removed 0 bases at V and 3 bases at J, with 6 bases between.

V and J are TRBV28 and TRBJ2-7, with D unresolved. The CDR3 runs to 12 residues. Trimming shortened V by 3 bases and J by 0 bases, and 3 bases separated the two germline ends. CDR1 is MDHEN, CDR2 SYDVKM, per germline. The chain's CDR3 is CASSFSSYEQYF. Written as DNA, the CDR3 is TGTGCCAGCAGTTTCAGCTCCTACGAGCAGTACTTC.

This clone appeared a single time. The CDR3 protein is CASSGGLDLDTQYF. The CDR3 DNA reads as TGCGCCAGCAGTGGGGGACTAGATCTGGATACGCAGTATTTT. The J gene is TRBJ2-3, the V gene TRBV10-2; 8 bases line up with TRBD2. The CDR3 loop spans 14 amino acids. Germline CDR1 is WSHSY and CDR2 is SAAADI. The V gene end was trimmed by 4 bases and the J gene end by 6 bases; junction bases not matched to a gene: 6.

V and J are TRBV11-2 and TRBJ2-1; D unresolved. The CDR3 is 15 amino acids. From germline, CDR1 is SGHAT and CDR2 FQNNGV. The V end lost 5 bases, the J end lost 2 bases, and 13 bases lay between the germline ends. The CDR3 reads CASSPSAETYNEQFF. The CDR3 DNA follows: TGTGCCAGCAGCCCCTCGGCGGAAACCTACAATGAGCAGTTCTTC.

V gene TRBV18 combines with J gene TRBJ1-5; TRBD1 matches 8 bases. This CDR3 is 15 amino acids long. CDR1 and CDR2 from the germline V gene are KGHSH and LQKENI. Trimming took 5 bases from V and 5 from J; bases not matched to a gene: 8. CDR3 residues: CASSSSGGSHQPQHF. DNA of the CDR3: TGTGCCAGCTCATCTTCAGGGGGCTCACATCAGCCCCAGCATTTT.

CDR3 loop: CASSYSLGGTDTQYF. CDR3 in DNA: TGCGCCAGCAGCTACTCACTCGGGGGCACAGATACGCAGTATTTT. This chain links TRBV5-1 with TRBJ2-3; tentatively, D is TRBD2 (5 bases). The CDR3 is 15 amino acids. The V end lost 3 bases, the J end lost 1 base, and 12 bases lay between the germline ends. The germline V gene has CDR1 SGHRS and CDR2 YFSETQ.

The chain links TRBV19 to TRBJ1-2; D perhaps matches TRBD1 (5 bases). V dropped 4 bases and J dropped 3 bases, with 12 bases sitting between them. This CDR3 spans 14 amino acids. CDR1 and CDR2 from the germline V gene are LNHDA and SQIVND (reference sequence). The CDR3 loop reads CASSTWGGDYGYTF. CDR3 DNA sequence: TGTGCCAGTAGTACTTGGGGGGGTGACTATGGCTACACCTTC.

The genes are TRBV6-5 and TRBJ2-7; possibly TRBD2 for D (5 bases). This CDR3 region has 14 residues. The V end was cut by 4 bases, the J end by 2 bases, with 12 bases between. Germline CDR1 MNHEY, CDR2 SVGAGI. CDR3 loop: CASSLRVPPYEQYF. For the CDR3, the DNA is TGTGCCAGCAGTTTGAGGGTCCCCCCCTACGAGCAGTACTTC.

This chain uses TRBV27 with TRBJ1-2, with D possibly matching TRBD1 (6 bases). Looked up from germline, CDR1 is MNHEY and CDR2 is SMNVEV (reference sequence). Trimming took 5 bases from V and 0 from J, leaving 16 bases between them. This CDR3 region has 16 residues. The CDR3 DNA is TGTGCCAGCAGTCCTCTACTTTGGACAGCTAACTATGGCTACACCTTC. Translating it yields CASSPLLWTANYGYTF.